The clone carrying this T cell receptor beta chain was picked up a small number of times. TCRdb reanalysed the 5' RACE reads using MiXCR and keeps one entry per CDR3 protein. The sample lists a few hundred thousand distinct CDR3 sequences; around 20% were seen once. V gave up 7 bases and J gave up 0 bases, with 7 bases separating them. The CDR3 length is 13 residues. The sample is drawn from a study of T cells after yellow fever vaccination. The clonotype comes from a man between 18 and 35 years old who received the YFV17D yellow fever vaccine. The chain employs TRBV12-3 or TRBV12-4 and TRBJ2-1; D call uncertain. Material: PBMCs, obtained before the yellow fever booster vaccination. This chain's CDR3 is CASTPGSYNEQFF. The CDR3 region has the DNA TGTGCCAGCACCCCCGGCTCCTACAATGAGCAGTTCTTC.